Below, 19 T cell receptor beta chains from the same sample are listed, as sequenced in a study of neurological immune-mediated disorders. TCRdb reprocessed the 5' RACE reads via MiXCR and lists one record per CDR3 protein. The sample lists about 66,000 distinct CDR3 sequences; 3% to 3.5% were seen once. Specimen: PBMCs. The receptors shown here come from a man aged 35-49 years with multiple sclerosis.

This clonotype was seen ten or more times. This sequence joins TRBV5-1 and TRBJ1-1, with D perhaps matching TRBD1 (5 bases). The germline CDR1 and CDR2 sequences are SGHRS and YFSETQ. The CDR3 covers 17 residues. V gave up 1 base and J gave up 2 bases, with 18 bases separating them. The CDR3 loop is CASSLSPGQGDNTEAFF. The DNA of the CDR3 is TGCGCCAGCAGCTTGTCGCCCGGGCAGGGAGATAACACTGAAGCTTTCTTT.

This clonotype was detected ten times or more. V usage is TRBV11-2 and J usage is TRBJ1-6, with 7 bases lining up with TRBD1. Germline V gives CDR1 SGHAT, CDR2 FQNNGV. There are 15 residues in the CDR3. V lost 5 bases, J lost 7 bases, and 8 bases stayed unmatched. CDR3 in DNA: TGTGCCAGCAGCGGTAACGGGACAGTCAATTCACCCCTCCACTTT. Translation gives CASSGNGTVNSPLHF.

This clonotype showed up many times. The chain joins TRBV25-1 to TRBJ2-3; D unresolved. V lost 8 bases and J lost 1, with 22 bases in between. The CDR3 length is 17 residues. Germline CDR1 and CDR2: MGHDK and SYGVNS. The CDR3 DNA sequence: TGTGCCAGCCCCCTTGGAGTTTACCGGCCCGGCACAGATACGCAGTATTTT. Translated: CASPLGVYRPGTDTQYF. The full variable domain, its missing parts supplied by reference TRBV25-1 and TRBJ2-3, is EADIYQTPRYLVIGTGKKITLECSQTMGHDKMYWYQQDPGMELHLIHYSYGVNSTEKGDLSSESTVSRIRTEHFPLTLESARPSHTSQYLCASPLGVYRPGTDTQYFGPGTRLTVL.

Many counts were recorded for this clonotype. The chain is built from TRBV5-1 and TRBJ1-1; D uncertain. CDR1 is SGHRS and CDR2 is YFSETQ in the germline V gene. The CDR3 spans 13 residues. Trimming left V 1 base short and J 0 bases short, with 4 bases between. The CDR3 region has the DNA TGCGCCAGCAGCTTGTCAGTGAACACTGAAGCTTTCTTT. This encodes CASSLSVNTEAFF. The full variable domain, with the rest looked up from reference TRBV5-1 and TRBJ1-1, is KAGVTQTPRYLIKTRGQQVTLSCSPISGHRSVSWYQQTPGQGLQFLFEYFSETQRNKGNFPGRFSGRQFSNSRSEMNVSTLELGDSALYLCASSLSVNTEAFFGQGTRLTVV.

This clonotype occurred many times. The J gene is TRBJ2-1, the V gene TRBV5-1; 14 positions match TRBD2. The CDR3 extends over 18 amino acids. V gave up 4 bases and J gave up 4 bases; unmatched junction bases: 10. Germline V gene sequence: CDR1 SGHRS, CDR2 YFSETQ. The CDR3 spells CASSPRGGLAGGYNEQFF. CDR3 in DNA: TGCGCCAGCAGCCCCCGTGGAGGACTAGCGGGGGGATACAATGAGCAGTTCTTC.

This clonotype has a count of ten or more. CDR3 DNA: TGTGCCAGCAGTACAGTCCACAATGAGCAGTTCTTC. Its protein product is CASSTVHNEQFF. V is TRBV12-3 or TRBV12-4 and J is TRBJ2-1; D remains unclear. CDR3 size: 12 residues. Trimming shortened V by 5 bases and J by 5 bases, and 7 bases separated the two germline ends.

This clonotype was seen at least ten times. The CDR3 region is CASGTSGTYNEQFF. The CDR3 DNA reads as TGTGCCAGTGGAACTAGCGGGACCTACAATGAGCAGTTCTTC. J is TRBJ2-1 and V is TRBV3-1; 10 positions match TRBD2. This CDR3 has 14 residues. The germline CDR1 and CDR2 sequences are LGHDT and YNNKEL (reference sequence). V shed 9 bases, J shed 2 bases, and the junction held 4 bases outside the gene matches.

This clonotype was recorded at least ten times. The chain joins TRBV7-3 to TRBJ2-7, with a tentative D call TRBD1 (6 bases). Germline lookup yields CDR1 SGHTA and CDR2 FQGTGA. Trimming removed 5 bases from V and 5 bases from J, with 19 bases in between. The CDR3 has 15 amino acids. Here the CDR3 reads CASSPSPRDIHEQYF. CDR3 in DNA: TGTGCCAGCAGCCCTTCCCCCCGGGACATTCACGAGCAGTACTTC.

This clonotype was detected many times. This chain's CDR3 is CSARGGDNSPLHF. In DNA form, the CDR3 reads TGCAGTGCTAGAGGGGGGGACAATTCACCCCTCCACTTT. The V and J genes are TRBV20-1 and TRBJ1-6; possible D gene TRBD1, 5 bases. Germline CDR1 and CDR2: DFQATT and SNEGSKA (reference sequence). The CDR3 spans 13 residues. V was clipped by 1 base and J by 7 bases, with 8 bases between them.

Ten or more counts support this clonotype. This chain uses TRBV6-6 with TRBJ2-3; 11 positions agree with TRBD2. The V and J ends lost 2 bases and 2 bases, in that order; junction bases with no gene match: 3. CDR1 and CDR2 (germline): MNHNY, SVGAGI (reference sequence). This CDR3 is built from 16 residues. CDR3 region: CASSYLSGGATDTQYF. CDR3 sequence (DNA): TGTGCCAGCAGTTACCTTAGCGGGGGGGCCACAGATACGCAGTATTTT.

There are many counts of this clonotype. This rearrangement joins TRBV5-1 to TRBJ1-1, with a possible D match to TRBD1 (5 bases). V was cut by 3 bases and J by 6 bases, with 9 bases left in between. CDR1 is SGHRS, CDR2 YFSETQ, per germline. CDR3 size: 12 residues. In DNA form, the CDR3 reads TGCGCCAGCAGCTGGCAGGGCCCTGAAGCTTTCTTT. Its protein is CASSWQGPEAFF.

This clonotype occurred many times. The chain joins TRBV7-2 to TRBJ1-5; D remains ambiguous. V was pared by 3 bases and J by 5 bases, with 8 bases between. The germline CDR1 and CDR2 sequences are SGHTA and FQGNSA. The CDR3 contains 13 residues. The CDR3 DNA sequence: TGTGCCAGCAGCTTTGGAAGCTATCAGCCCCAGCATTTT. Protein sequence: CASSFGSYQPQHF.

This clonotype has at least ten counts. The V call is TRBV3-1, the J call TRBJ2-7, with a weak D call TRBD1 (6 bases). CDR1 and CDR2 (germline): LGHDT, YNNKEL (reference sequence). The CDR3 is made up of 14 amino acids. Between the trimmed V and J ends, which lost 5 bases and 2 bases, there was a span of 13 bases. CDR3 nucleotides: TGTGCCAGCAGCTCTTCCACAGGGACCTACGAGCAGTACTTC. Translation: CASSSSTGTYEQYF.

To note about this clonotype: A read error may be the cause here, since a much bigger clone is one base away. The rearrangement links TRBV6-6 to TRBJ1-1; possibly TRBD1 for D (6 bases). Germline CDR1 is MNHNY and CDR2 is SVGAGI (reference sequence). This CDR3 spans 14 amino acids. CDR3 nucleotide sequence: TGTGTCAGCAGTCCTTGGGGGCTTCGGACTGAAGCTTTCTTT. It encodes CVSSPWGLRTEAFF.

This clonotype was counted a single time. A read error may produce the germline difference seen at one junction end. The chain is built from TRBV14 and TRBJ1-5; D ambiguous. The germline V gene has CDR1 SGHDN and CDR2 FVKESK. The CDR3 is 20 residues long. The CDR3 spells CASSPLWAARTEDSNQPQHF. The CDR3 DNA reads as TGTGCTAGCAGCCCCCTCTGGGCCGCCCGAACAGAAGATAGCAATCAGCCCCAGCATTTT.

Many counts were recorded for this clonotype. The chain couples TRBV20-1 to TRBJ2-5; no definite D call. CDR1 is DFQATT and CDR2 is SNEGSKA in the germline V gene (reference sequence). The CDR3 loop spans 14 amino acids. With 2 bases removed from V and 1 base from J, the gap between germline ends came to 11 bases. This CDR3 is CSARTPRAQETQYF. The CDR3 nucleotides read TGCAGTGCTAGAACCCCCCGGGCCCAAGAGACCCAGTACTTC.

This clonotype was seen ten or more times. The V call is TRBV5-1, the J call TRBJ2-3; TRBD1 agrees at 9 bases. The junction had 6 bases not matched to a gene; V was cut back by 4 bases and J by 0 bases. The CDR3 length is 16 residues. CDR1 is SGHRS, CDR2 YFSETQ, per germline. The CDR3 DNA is TGCGCCAGCAGCGCCGGGACAGGGCCTAGCACAGATACGCAGTATTTT. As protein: CASSAGTGPSTDTQYF. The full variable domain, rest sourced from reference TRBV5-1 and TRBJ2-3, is KAGVTQTPRYLIKTRGQQVTLSCSPISGHRSVSWYQQTPGQGLQFLFEYFSETQRNKGNFPGRFSGRQFSNSRSEMNVSTLELGDSALYLCASSAGTGPSTDTQYFGPGTRLTVL.

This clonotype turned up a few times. The CDR3 here is CASSLAGTGGETQYF. The CDR3 DNA reads TGCGCCAGCAGCTTGGCCGGAACAGGGGGAGAGACCCAGTACTTC. The chain links TRBV5-1 to TRBJ2-5; TRBD1 matches 8 bases. Trimming at V came to 0 bases and at J to 4 bases, leaving 5 bases not matched to a gene. The CDR3 covers 15 residues. Germline V gene sequence: CDR1 SGHRS, CDR2 YFSETQ.

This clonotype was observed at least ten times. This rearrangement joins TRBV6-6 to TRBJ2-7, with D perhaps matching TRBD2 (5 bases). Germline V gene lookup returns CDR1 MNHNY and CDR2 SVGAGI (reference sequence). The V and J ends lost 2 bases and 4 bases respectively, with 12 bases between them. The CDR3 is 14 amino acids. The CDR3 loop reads CASSYERRNYEQYF. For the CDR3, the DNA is TGTGCCAGCAGTTACGAGCGGAGGAATTACGAGCAGTACTTC.